Sequencing of this TCR beta chain was carried out in a study of technical replicates of blood from a handful of donors. From germline, CDR1 is LNHDA and CDR2 SQIVND (reference sequence). The CDR3 extends over 13 amino acids. V gave up 5 bases and J gave up 2 bases; unmatched junction bases: 3. Using immunoSEQ multiplex PCR, the repertoire was profiled, and TCRdb retains in-frame clones only, with some absent. The sample includes approximately 92,000 clones, about 96% seen only once; the top ten take more than 0.2%. The chain recombines TRBV19 with TRBJ2-7; the match to TRBD2 covers 7 bases. The sequenced material came from T cells isolated from PBMCs. The sequence was collected from a human donor in good health. The CDR3 loop is CASSPLAAYEQYF. CDR3 nucleotides: TGTGCCAGTAGTCCGCTAGCGGCCTACGAGCAGTACTTC.